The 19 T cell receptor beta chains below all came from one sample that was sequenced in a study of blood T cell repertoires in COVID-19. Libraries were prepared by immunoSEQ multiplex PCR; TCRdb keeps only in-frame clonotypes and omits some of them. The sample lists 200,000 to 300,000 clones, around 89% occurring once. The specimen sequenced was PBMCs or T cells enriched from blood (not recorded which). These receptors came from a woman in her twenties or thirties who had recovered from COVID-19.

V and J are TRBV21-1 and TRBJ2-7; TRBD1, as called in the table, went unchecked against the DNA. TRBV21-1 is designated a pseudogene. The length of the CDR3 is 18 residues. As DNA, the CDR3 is TGTGCCAGCAGCAAAGTAGACTCCGTCCGGGACAGACAGTACGAGCAGTACTTC. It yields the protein CASSKVDSVRDRQYEQYF.

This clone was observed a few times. As DNA, the CDR3 is TGTGCCAGCTCCCTCAGCGGGACAGGGCTGGGCTACACCTTC. Protein: CASSLSGTGLGYTF. This sequence joins TRBV18 and TRBJ1-2; 9 bases fit TRBD1. Germline trimming cut 6 bases from V and 8 bases from J; bases unmatched to any gene: 10. The germline gives CDR1 KGHSH, CDR2 LQKENI. CDR3 length equals 14 residues.

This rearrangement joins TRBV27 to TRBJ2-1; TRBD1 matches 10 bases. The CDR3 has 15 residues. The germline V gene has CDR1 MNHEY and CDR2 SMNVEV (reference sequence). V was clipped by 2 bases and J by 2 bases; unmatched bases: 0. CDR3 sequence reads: CASSLGQGAYNEQFF. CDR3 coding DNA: TGTGCCAGCAGTTTAGGACAGGGGGCCTACAATGAGCAGTTCTTC.

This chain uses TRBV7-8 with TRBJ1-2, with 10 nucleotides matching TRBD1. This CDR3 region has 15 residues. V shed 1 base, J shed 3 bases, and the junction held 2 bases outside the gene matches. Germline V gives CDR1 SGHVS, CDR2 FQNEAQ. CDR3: CASSLGGQGDYGYTF. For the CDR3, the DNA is TGTGCCAGCAGCTTAGGCGGACAGGGGGACTATGGCTACACCTTC.

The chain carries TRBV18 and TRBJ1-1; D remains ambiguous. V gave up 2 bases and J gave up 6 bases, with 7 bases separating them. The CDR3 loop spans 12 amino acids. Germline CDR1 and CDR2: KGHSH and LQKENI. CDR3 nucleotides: TGTGCCAGCTCACCAGGCCAGGCTGAAGCTTTCTTT. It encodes CASSPGQAEAFF.

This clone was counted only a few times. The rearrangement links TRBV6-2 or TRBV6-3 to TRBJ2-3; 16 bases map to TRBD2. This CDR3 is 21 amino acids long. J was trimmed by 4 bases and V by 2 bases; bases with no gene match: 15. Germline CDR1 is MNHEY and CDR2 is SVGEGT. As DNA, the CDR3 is TGTGCCAGCAGTTACCCGCCGGGACTAGCGGGAGGGCCAGGGTTCTCAGATACGCAGTATTTT. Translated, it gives CASSYPPGLAGGPGFSDTQYF.

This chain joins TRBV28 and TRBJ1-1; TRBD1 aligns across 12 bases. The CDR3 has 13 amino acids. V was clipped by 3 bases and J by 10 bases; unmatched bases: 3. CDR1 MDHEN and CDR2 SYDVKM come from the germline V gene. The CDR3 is CASSLGQGAVAFF. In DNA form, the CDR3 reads TGTGCCAGCAGTTTGGGACAGGGGGCGGTAGCTTTCTTT. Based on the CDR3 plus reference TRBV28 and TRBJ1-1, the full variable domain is DVKVTQSSRYLVKRTGEKVFLECVQDMDHENMFWYRQDPGLGLRLIYFSYDVKMKEKGDIPEGYSVSREKKERFSLILESASTNQTSMYLCASSLGQGAVAFFGQGTRLTVV.

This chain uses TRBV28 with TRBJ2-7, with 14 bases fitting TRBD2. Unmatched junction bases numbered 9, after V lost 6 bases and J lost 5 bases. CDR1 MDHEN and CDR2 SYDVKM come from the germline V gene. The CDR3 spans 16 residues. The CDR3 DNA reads TGTGCCAGCAGCCCGGGACTAGCGGGAGTATACAACGAGCAGTACTTC. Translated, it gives CASSPGLAGVYNEQYF.

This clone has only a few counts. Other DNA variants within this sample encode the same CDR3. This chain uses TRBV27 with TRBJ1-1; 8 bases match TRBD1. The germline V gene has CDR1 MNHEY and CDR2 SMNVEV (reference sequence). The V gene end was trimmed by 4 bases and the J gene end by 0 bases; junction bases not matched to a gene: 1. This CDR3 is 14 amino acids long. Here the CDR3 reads CASSYRGLNTEAFF. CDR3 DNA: TGTGCCAGCAGTTACAGGGGGTTGAACACTGAAGCTTTCTTT.

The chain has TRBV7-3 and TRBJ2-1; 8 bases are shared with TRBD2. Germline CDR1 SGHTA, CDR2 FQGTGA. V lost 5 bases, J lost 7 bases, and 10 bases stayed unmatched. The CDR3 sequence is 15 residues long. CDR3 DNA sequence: TGTGCCAGCAGCCGATCAGGACTAGCTGGGAATGAGCAGTTCTTC. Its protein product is CASSRSGLAGNEQFF.

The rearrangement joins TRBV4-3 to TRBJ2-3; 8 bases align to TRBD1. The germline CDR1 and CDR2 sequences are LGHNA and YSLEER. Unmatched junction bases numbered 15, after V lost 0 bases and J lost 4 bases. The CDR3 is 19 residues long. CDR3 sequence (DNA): TGCGCCAGCAGCCAAGAAGTGGCAGGGGGCTTCCCCACCTCAGATACGCAGTATTTT. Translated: CASSQEVAGGFPTSDTQYF.

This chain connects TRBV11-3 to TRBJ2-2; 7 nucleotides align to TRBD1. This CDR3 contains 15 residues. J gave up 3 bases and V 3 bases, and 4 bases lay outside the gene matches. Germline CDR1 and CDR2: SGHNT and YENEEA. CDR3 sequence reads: CASSFRGSDTGELFF. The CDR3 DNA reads TGTGCCAGCAGCTTCAGGGGGAGCGACACCGGGGAGCTGTTTTTT.

The DNA of the CDR3 is TGTGCCAGCAGTTTCGGGGCAGGGGAAGGAAACAATCAGCCCCAGCATTTT. Translated: CASSFGAGEGNNQPQHF. This chain joins TRBV6-2 or TRBV6-3 and TRBJ1-5; tentative D call: TRBD1 (6 bases). The germline CDR1 and CDR2 sequences are MNHEY and SVGEGT. The CDR3 runs to 17 residues. Trimming stripped 4 bases from V and 3 bases from J, with 19 bases between.

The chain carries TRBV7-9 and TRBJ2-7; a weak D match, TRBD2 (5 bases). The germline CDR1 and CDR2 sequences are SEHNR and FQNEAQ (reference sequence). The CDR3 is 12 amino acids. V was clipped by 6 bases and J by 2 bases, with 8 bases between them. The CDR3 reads CASRSGTYEQYF. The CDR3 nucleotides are TGTGCCAGCAGGTCGGGAACCTACGAGCAGTACTTC.

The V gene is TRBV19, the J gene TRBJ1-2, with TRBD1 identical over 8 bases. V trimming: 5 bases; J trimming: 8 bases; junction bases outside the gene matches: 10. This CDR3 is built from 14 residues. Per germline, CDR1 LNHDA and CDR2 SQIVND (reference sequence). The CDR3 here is CASSASGGARGYTF. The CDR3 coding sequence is TGTGCCAGTAGTGCCTCAGGGGGCGCGCGGGGCTACACCTTC.

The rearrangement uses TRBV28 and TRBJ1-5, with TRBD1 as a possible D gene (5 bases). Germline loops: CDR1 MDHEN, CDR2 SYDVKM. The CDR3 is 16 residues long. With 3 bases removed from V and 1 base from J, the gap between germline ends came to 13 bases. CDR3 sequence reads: CASSFAGRGSNQPQHF. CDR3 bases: TGTGCCAGCAGTTTCGCGGGGAGGGGAAGCAATCAGCCCCAGCATTTT.

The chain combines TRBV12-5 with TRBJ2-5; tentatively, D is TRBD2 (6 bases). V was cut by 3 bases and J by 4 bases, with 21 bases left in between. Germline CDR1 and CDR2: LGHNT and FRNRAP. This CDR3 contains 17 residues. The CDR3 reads CASGLGESAGRRETQYF. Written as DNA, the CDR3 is TGTGCTAGTGGTTTAGGAGAGTCCGCGGGGAGGCGAGAGACCCAGTACTTC. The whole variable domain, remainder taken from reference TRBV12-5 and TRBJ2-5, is DARVTQTPRHKVTEMGQEVTMRCQPILGHNTVFWYRQTMMQGLELLAYFRNRAPLDDSGMPKDRFSAEMPDATLATLKIQPSEPRDSAVYFCASGLGESAGRRETQYFGPGTRLLVL.

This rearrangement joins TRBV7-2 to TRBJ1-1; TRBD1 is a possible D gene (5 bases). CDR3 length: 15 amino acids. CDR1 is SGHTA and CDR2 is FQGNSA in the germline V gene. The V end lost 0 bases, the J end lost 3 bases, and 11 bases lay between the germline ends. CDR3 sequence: CASSLATGRHTEAFF. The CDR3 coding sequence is TGTGCCAGCAGCTTAGCAACAGGACGACACACTGAAGCTTTCTTT.

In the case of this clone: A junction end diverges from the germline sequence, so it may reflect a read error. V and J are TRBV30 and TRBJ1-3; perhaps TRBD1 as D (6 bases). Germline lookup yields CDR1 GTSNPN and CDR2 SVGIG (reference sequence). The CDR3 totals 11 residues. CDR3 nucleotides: TGTGCCTGGAGTGAACGGGACATTATTTACTTT. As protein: CAWSERDIIYF.